This T cell receptor (beta chain) was sequenced during a study of identical twins. Findings and caveats of the study: A partial confounding effect on zero-insertion analyses could come from invariant MAIT and iNKT cells. Fewer insertions were carried by abundant cord blood beta clonotypes, but none was seen in memory repertoires. Low generation probability was overrepresented in out-of-frame alpha sequences shared by twins.

TCRdb independently ran MiXCR on the 5' RACE reads; one entry per CDR3 protein. The table has hundreds of thousands of distinct CDR3 sequences, more than 8% seen once. Details on this clonotype: The antigen is undetermined.

CDR3 length: 17 amino acids. Germline assignment: CDR1 MGHRA and CDR2 YSYEKL. V shed 0 bases and J 7 bases; nucleotides not matched to a gene: 7. In addition, the sample was reused for a study of yellow fever vaccine responses in identical twins.

The clonotype was recovered from a young woman in good health. The specimen sequenced was CD8+ T cells sorted from blood. The chain employs TRBV4-1 and TRBJ2-1, with 12 bases identical to TRBD2. The CDR3 sequence: CASSQDHPSGGANEQFF. CDR3 nucleotide sequence: TGCGCCAGCAGCCAAGACCATCCTAGCGGGGGGGCAAATGAGCAGTTCTTC.